This T cell receptor beta chain emerged from a study of Graves' ophthalmopathy and Graves' hyperthyroidism. Turning to the study itself: Peripheral blood was gathered at first diagnosis, ahead of any treatment whatsoever.

RNA transcripts served as template for amplifying TCR beta CDR3 sequences. Second-round multiplex PCR came after first-round RT-PCR with HTBI primers. MiXCR was run by TCRdb on the multiplex PCR reads, yielding one entry per CDR3 protein. Of 240,000 or so distinct CDR3 sequences listed, 45% to 55% are singletons. Trimming stripped 0 bases from V and 6 bases from J, with 5 bases between. From germline, CDR1 is SGHDN and CDR2 FVKESK. The CDR3 covers 12 residues. A diagnosis was made from clinical symptoms together with serum thyroxine, TRAb, thyroid ultrasound and orbital computed tomography. What was sequenced was peripheral blood. The TCR originated in an adult man with Graves' ophthalmopathy. The chain combines TRBV14 with TRBJ2-5; no clear D. CDR3 residues: CASSQDRQTQYF. The DNA of the CDR3 is TGTGCCAGCAGCCAAGATCGGCAGACCCAGTACTTC.